A selection of T cell receptor beta chains follows, all from one sample in a study of cytotoxic CD8 clonotypes in ibrutinib-treated CLL. This table comes from immunoSEQ multiplex PCR, and its TCRdb copy is limited to in-frame clones, with some not included. Among just under 70,000 clones, about two thirds were seen once, and the ten largest hold approximately 5.2%. The sequencing used PBMCs, collected after 12 months of ibrutinib treatment. The receptors come from a human donor with chronic lymphocytic leukemia. The CDR3 runs from the conserved cysteine through the conserved F or W. D genes are given only for firm matches. The size field is filled for only some rows; it gives once, few, many or a size class.

v_gene	j_gene	d_gene	abundance	CDR3aa	CDR3nt
TRBV5-6	TRBJ2-5	.	few	CASSLYETQYF	TGTGCCAGCAGCTTGTACGAGACCCAGTACTTC
TRBV7-2	TRBJ2-1	.	few	CASSLPNNNEQFF	TGTGCCAGCAGCTTGCCCAACAACAATGAGCAGTTCTTC
TRBV7-2	TRBJ1-4	.	.	CASSFPQGSGHEKLFF	TGTGCCAGCAGCTTCCCACAGGGTAGCGGCCATGAAAAACTGTTTTTT
TRBV30	TRBJ1-4	.	.	CAWSNSNEKLFF	TGTGCCTGGAGTAATTCCAATGAAAAACTGTTTTTT
TRBV6-5	TRBJ1-6	.	.	CASSFTGNSPLHF	TGTGCCAGCAGTTTCACAGGGAATTCACCCCTCCACTTT
TRBV11-2	TRBJ2-7	.	.	CASSLTPYEQYF	TGTGCCAGCAGCTTAACCCCCTACGAGCAGTACTTC
TRBV28	TRBJ1-2	.	.	CASSLLQGGYTF	TGTGCCAGCAGTTTACTACAGGGTGGCTACACCTTC
TRBV19	TRBJ1-1	.	few	CASKIPGMNTEAFF	TGTGCCAGTAAAATCCCCGGAATGAACACTGAAGCTTTCTTT
TRBV29-1	TRBJ2-1	TRBD2	.	CSAGLANEQFF	TGCAGCGCGGGACTAGCCAATGAGCAGTTCTTC
TRBV5-4	TRBJ1-6	TRBD1	.	CASSKGQGNSPLHF	TGTGCCAGCAGCAAGGGACAGGGCAATTCACCCCTCCACTTT
TRBV4-3	TRBJ2-1	TRBD1	.	CASSQGPGQGYNEQFF	TGCGCCAGCAGCCAAGGGCCGGGACAGGGTTACAATGAGCAGTTCTTC
TRBV4-3	TRBJ2-7	.	.	CASSHMGTGTATYEQYF	TGCGCCAGCAGCCATATGGGTACCGGGACGGCCACCTACGAGCAGTACTTC
TRBV11-2	TRBJ2-1	TRBD2	.	CASSPAGGIIGEQFF	TGTGCCAGCAGCCCCGCGGGAGGTATCATCGGTGAGCAGTTCTTC
TRBV21-1	TRBJ1-1	.	few	CASSKRDALTEAFF	TGTGCCAGCAGCAAAAGGGACGCGTTGACTGAAGCTTTCTTT
TRBV19	TRBJ2-1	TRBD2	.	CASSIIGGRSDNEQFF	TGTGCCAGTAGTATCATCGGGGGGAGATCTGACAATGAGCAGTTCTTC
TRBV9	TRBJ1-2	TRBD1	few	CASSVVGGGADGYTF	TGTGCCAGCAGCGTAGTAGGAGGGGGCGCCGATGGCTACACCTTC
TRBV10-1	TRBJ2-3	TRBD2	once	CASSDTSGGSTDTQYF	TGCGCCAGCAGTGATACTAGCGGGGGTAGTACAGATACGCAGTATTTT
TRBV2	TRBJ2-3	.	.	CASSEVADTQYF	TGTGCCAGCAGTGAAGTGGCAGATACGCAGTATTTT